This T cell receptor beta chain was captured by sequencing in a study of radiation and T cells in renal cell carcinoma. Study at large: Nephrectomy followed 15 Gy stereotactic body radiation by 4 weeks. Study findings and constraints: Top tumor clonotypes rose in blood 2 weeks post-radiation, then contracted.

This clone was detected a few times. Its antigen is currently unknown. Germline CDR1 reads SGHNT; CDR2 reads YYREEE (reference sequence). V was clipped by 0 bases and J by 5 bases; unmatched bases: 10. The CDR3 totals 17 residues. TCRdb's copy holds only in-frame clones and misses some; the assay was immunoSEQ multiplex PCR. This table has approximately 79,000 clones, 82% appearing once. The time point was: blood 2 weeks post-SBRT. Treatment indicated: 15 Gy SBRT to primary tumor, nephrectomy 4 weeks later. The tumor was a clear cell renal cell carcinoma. The receptor's source is a man between 60 and 70 years old with renal cell carcinoma. The chain couples TRBV5-4 to TRBJ1-2, with 10 nucleotides matching TRBD1. The sample was blood, taken from a patient whose treatment included radiotherapy and nephrectomy. The DNA for the CDR3 is TGTGCCAGCAGCTTGGAGTATGGGACAGGGGCCCGGTATGGCTACACCTTC. It yields the protein CASSLEYGTGARYGYTF.